A selection of T cell receptor beta chains follows, all from one sample in a study of T cell changes during pregnancy in multiple sclerosis. Clones were sequenced by immunoSEQ multiplex PCR, and TCRdb holds only the in-frame ones, with some missing. The sample holds some 80,000 clones, about 95% seen once. The source was peripheral blood, collected in the second trimester of pregnancy. The receptors stem from a female donor with multiple sclerosis, enrolled in a pregnancy study. CDR3s include the opening cysteine and the closing phenylalanine or tryptophan. D genes are given only for firm matches. Clone size appears in some rows only: once, few, many, or a class for an expanded clone.

j_gene,v_gene,d_gene,abundance,CDR3nt,CDR3aa
TRBJ2-3,TRBV19,-,-,TGTGCCAGTACCCCGACTAGATACACAGATACGCAGTATTTT,CASTPTRYTDTQYF
TRBJ1-2,TRBV28,TRBD1,-,TGTGCCAGCAGCTCCCGACAGGGGCATGGCTACACCTTC,CASSSRQGHGYTF
TRBJ2-7,TRBV27,TRBD1,once,TGTGCCAGCAGCCTAACCCGGGCCGCAGGGGGCTACGAGCAGTACTTC,CASSLTRAAGGYEQYF
TRBJ2-1,TRBV19,-,once,TGTGCCAGTAGTATAGCAGGCAATGAGCAGTTCTTC,CASSIAGNEQFF
TRBJ2-3,TRBV7-3,TRBD2,-,TGTGCCAGCAGCTTAACGGCGGGAGGGGGCGGTAGCACAGATACGCAGTATTTT,CASSLTAGGGGSTDTQYF
TRBJ1-2,TRBV4-1,-,-,TGCGCCAGCAGCCAAGTGGGCACCTCGTATGGCTACACCTTC,CASSQVGTSYGYTF
TRBJ1-2,TRBV5-1,-,-,TGCGCCAGCAGCCGGACATCCGACTATGGCTACACCTTC,CASSRTSDYGYTF
TRBJ2-7,TRBV4-2,TRBD1,-,TGTGCCAGCAGCCCGCCTTTCTTGGGACAGGGGGCTGGTAGCGGGAGCCTGAGCGAGCAGTACTTC,CASSPPFLGQGAGSGSLSEQYF
TRBJ2-7,TRBV30,-,-,TGTGCCTGGAGTGTAGGGGTGGCCTACGAGCAGTACTTC,CAWSVGVAYEQYF
TRBJ1-5,TRBV25-1,TRBD1,-,TGTGCCAGCTCTCGGGACAGCTATCAGCCCCAGCATTTT,CASSRDSYQPQHF
TRBJ2-1,TRBV5-5,-,-,TGTGCCAGCAGTTCGAGACTCCTACGTTCCTACAATGAGCAGTTCTTC,CASSSRLLRSYNEQFF
TRBJ2-2,TRBV5-4,-,-,TGTGCCAGCAGCCCTGCAGGGTACACCGGGGAGCTGTTTTTT,CASSPAGYTGELFF
TRBJ2-1,TRBV30,TRBD2,-,TGTGCCTGGACGCTAGCGGACTCCTACAATGAGCAGTTCTTC,CAWTLADSYNEQFF